This T cell receptor (beta chain) was recovered during a study of blood T cell repertoires in COVID-19. Study at large: Samples of COVID-19 (acute and convalescent) were obtained from the United States, Italy and Spain. The cDNA or gDNA used as material had been derived from T cells, B-cell-depleted T cells, or PBMCs.

From germline, CDR1 is LGHDT and CDR2 YNNKEL (reference sequence). The germline V and J ends were trimmed by 4 bases and 1 base, with 10 bases remaining between them. This CDR3 has 14 amino acids. Participant-reported clinical history was the basis for cohort assignment. For recovered donors of Cohort 3, there were two negative PCRs, clearance, or symptom resolution. Assay: immunoSEQ multiplex PCR; the TCRdb copy retains only in-frame clones and omits some. The sample includes roughly 170,000 clones, more than 80% of them seen just once. Sequenced sample: PBMCs or T cells enriched from blood (not recorded which). The gene calls are TRBV3-1 (or the pseudogene TRBV3-2) and TRBJ1-1, with D possibly matching TRBD1 (6 bases). The sequence came from a man aged 50 to 59 who had recovered from COVID-19. In nucleotides, the CDR3 is TGTGCCAGCAGCCCTGGACAGAAGAACACTGAAGCTTTCTTT. Translation: CASSPGQKNTEAFF.